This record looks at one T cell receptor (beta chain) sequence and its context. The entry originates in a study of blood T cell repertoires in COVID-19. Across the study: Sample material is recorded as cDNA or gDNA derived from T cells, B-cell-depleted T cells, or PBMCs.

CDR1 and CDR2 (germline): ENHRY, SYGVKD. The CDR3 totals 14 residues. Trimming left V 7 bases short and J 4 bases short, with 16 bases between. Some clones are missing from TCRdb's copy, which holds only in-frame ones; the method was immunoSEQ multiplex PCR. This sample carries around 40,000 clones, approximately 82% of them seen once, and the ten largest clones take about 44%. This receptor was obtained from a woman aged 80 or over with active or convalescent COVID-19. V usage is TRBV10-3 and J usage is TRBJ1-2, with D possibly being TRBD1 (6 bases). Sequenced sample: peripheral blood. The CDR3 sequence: CAINLQGQSYGYTF. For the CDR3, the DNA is TGTGCCATCAATCTCCAGGGACAATCCTATGGCTACACCTTC.